This TCR beta chain is drawn from a study of T-cell reconstitution after alpha-beta-depleted transplantation in children. CDR1 MGHRA and CDR2 YSYEKL come from the germline V gene. The ends were cut back, 4 bases at V and 4 bases at J, with 19 bases in the middle. The CDR3 extends over 16 amino acids. This clonotype was counted a few times. The authors prepared the TCRbeta library with unique molecular identifiers. TCRdb recomputed calls from the PCR reads with MiXCR, one row per CDR3 protein. The sample carries 530,000 or so distinct CDR3 sequences, approximately 30% recorded once. The chain links TRBV4-1 to TRBJ1-1, with a weak D call TRBD1 (6 bases). The sequencing here drew on PBMCs, taken before TCRalphabeta/CD19-depleted stem cell transplant. This receptor was obtained from a boy under three years old with Wiskott-Aldrich syndrome, due to receive a stem cell transplant. CDR3 region: CASSRPSGQSITEAFF. The CDR3 DNA sequence: TGCGCCAGCAGCCGCCCAAGTGGACAGAGTATCACTGAAGCTTTCTTT.